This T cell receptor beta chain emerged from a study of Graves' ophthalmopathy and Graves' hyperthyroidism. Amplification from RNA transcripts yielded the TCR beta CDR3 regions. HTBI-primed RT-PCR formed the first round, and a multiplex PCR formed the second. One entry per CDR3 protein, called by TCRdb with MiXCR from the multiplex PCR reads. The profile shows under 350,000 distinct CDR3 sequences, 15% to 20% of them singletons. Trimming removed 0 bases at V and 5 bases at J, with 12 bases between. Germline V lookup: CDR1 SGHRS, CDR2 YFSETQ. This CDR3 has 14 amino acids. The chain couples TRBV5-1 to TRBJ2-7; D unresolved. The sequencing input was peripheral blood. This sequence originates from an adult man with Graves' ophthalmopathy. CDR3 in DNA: TGCGCCAGCAGCTTGGAGGGATTGGTAGACGAGCAGTACTTC. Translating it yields CASSLEGLVDEQYF. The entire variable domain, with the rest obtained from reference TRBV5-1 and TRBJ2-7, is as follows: KAGVTQTPRYLIKTRGQQVTLSCSPISGHRSVSWYQQTPGQGLQFLFEYFSETQRNKGNFPGRFSGRQFSNSRSEMNVSTLELGDSALYLCASSLEGLVDEQYFGPGTRLTVT.